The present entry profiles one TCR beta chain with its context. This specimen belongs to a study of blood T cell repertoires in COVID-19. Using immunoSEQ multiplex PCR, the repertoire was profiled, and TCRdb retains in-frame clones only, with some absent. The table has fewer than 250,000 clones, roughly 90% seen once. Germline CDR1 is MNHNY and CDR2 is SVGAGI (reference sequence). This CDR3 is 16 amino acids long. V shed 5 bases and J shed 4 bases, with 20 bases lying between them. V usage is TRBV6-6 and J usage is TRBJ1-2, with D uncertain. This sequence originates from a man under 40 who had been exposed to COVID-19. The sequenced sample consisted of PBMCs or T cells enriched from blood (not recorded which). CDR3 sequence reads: CASSPPSPTSIYGYTF. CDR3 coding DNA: TGTGCCAGCAGTCCGCCTTCCCCGACATCCATCTATGGCTACACCTTC.